This is a list of T cell receptor beta chains from one sample in a study of cytomegalovirus exposure and HLA in healthy donors. Assay: immunoSEQ multiplex PCR; the TCRdb copy retains only in-frame clones and omits some. The table has 85,000 to 120,000 clones, 88% seen once. The specimen was PBMCs. The receptor set was obtained from a woman aged 18 to 35 in good health and CMV-seropositive. Each CDR3 is given with its conserved first and last residue. The D gene is left open where the match is weak. Rows may omit the clone size; those that give it use once, few, many or a size class.

clone_size | d_call | j_call | v_call | cdr3_nt | cdr3_aa
. | . | TRBJ2-2 | TRBV12-2 | TGTGCAAGTCGCTTAGCCCCAGACAGGGGAGCTGAGTGGTCGGAGCTGTTTTTT | CASRLAPDRGAEWSELFF
. | . | TRBJ1-5 | TRBV6-1 | TGTGCCACCGCCGTCAGGGGTTTGGGCGATCAGCCCCAGCATTTT | CATAVRGLGDQPQHF
. | . | TRBJ1-6 | TRBV5-6 | TGTGCCAGCGGACATACACCCGGCTCCTATAATTCACCCCTCCACTTT | CASGHTPGSYNSPLHF
. | . | TRBJ1-6 | TRBV19 | TGTGCCAGTACCATCGACACGAATTCACCCCTCCACTTT | CASTIDTNSPLHF
. | TRBD1 | TRBJ2-5 | TRBV10-3 | TGTGCCATCAGTGATTCTACAGGGGTCCGTGAGACCCAGTACTTC | CAISDSTGVRETQYF
. | TRBD1 | TRBJ2-5 | TRBV6-5 | TGTGCCAGCTTGACAGGGGGGGAGACCCAGTACTTC | CASLTGGETQYF
. | . | TRBJ2-2 | TRBV6-5 | TGTGCCAGCATGGGCAGGGGTTACGGGGAGCTGTTTTTT | CASMGRGYGELFF
once | TRBD1 | TRBJ1-1 | TRBV5-8 | TGTGCCAGCAGCCGTTCAGGGGGCGTCGGTAACACTGAAGCTTTCTTT | CASSRSGGVGNTEAFF
. | TRBD1 | TRBJ2-7 | TRBV28 | TGTGCCAGCAGTCTACAGGGGAAATCCTACGAGCAGTACTTC | CASSLQGKSYEQYF
. | . | TRBJ1-1 | TRBV28 | TGTGCCAGCAGTATCATGAACACTGAAGCTTTCTTT | CASSIMNTEAFF
. | . | TRBJ2-3 | TRBV18 | TGTGCCAGCTCACTAGGCACAGATACGCAGTATTTT | CASSLGTDTQYF
few | . | TRBJ1-2 | TRBV4-1 | TGCGCCAGCAGCCAAGATCGGGGGGACCTTAGTTATGGCTACACCTTC | CASSQDRGDLSYGYTF
. | . | TRBJ1-1 | TRBV28 | TGTGCCAGCACCTTACAGGCCTACACTGAAGCTTTCTTT | CASTLQAYTEAFF
. | . | TRBJ2-3 | TRBV6-1 | TGTGCCAGCAGTGACACGAGAGGGGGGGCAGGAAGAACAGATACGCAGTATTTT | CASSDTRGGAGRTDTQYF
. | . | TRBJ1-5 | TRBV10-3 | TGTGCCATCAGTGAGTCTGGGGGGGGACAGCCCCAGCATTTT | CAISESGGGQPQHF
. | TRBD2 | TRBJ2-3 | TRBV9 | TGTGCCAGCAGCGTAGATCGCGGACAGCGGGGGGTAAGCACAGATACGCAGTATTTT | CASSVDRGQRGVSTDTQYF
. | . | TRBJ2-2 | TRBV5-4 | TGTGCCAGCACCCCAGGGATGGGACTCGCCGGACCCGGGGAGCTGTTTTTT | CASTPGMGLAGPGELFF